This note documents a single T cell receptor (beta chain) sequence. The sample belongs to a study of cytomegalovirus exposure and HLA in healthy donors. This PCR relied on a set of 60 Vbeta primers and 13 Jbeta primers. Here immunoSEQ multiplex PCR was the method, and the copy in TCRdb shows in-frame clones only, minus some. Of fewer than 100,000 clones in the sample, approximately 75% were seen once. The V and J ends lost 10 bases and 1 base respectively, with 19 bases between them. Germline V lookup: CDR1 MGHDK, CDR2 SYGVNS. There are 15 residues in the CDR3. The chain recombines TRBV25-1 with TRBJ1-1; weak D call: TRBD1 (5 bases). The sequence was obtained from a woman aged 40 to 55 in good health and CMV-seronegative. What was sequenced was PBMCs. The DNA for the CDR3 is TGTGCCACCACAGCGCAAGGGGTTCCGAACACTGAAGCTTTCTTT. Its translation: CATTAQGVPNTEAFF. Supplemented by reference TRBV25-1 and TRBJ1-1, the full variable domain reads EADIYQTPRYLVIGTGKKITLECSQTMGHDKMYWYQQDPGMELHLIHYSYGVNSTEKGDLSSESTVSRIRTEHFPLTLESARPSHTSQYLCATTAQGVPNTEAFFGQGTRLTVV.